The 27 T cell receptor beta chains below all came from one sample that was sequenced in a study of identical twins. MiXCR was run by TCRdb on the 5' RACE reads, yielding one entry per CDR3 protein. The sample consists of about 720,000 distinct CDR3 sequences, 15% to 20% of them appearing once. These same records also appear under a second study, on T cells expressing NK-cell markers.

The sample taken for sequencing was PBMCs. The receptors stem from a woman between 18 and 29 years old in good health.

This clonotype was found a few times. This chain connects TRBV20-1 to TRBJ2-3, with 11 bases identical to TRBD1. With 7 bases clipped from V and 5 bases from J, the junction kept 5 bases outside the gene matches. The CDR3 has 13 residues. CDR1 DFQATT and CDR2 SNEGSKA come from the germline V gene (reference sequence). CDR3 nucleotides: TGCAGTGGACGGACAGGGGGCAGAGATACGCAGTATTTT. Protein sequence: CSGRTGGRDTQYF.

This clonotype was observed a few times. The chain employs TRBV10-3 and TRBJ2-2, with 8 bases identical to TRBD2. The germline V gene encodes CDR1 ENHRY and CDR2 SYGVKD. This CDR3 is built from 18 residues. V was pared by 4 bases and J by 1 base, with 11 bases of the junction left unmatched. CDR3: CAISGLSGSGRNTGELFF. The CDR3 DNA is TGTGCCATCAGTGGTCTAAGCGGGAGTGGGAGGAACACCGGGGAGCTGTTTTTT.

The chain is built from TRBV6-1 and TRBJ2-5; 8 positions match TRBD2. Trimming cost V 6 bases and J 4 bases; bases outside gene matches: 10. The CDR3 loop spans 15 amino acids. CDR1 and CDR2 (germline): MNHNS, SASEGT. The CDR3 loop reads CASRILAAGGETQYF. The CDR3 region has the DNA TGTGCCAGCAGGATCTTAGCGGCGGGGGGAGAGACCCAGTACTTC.

The gene calls are TRBV12-3 or TRBV12-4 and TRBJ1-3; D remains unclear. This CDR3 has 12 amino acids. The germline V and J ends were trimmed by 6 bases and 8 bases, with 11 bases remaining between them. The CDR3 DNA sequence: TGTGCCAGCAGCTCTGTGTACGACACCATATATTTT. Encoded protein: CASSSVYDTIYF.

This clonotype showed up just a few times. This chain uses TRBV5-1 with TRBJ2-5; 8 positions agree with TRBD1. J lost 5 bases, V lost 0 bases, and 6 bases had no gene match. The CDR3 consists of 15 residues. Germline V gene data show CDR1 as SGHRS and CDR2 as YFSETQ. CDR3 in DNA: TGCGCCAGCAGCTTGGGGACAGGGAACGCGGAGACCCAGTACTTC. Translation gives CASSLGTGNAETQYF.

J is TRBJ2-5 and V is TRBV5-5; D gene unclear. This CDR3 region has 13 residues. The V and J ends lost 4 bases and 0 bases respectively, with 7 bases between them. Germline V lookup: CDR1 SGHKS, CDR2 YYEKEE (reference sequence). In DNA form, the CDR3 reads TGTGCCAGCAGCCGCGGCCACCAAGAGACCCAGTACTTC. Amino acids: CASSRGHQETQYF.

This clonotype was found many times. The chain links TRBV20-1 to TRBJ1-1, with D perhaps TRBD1 (6 bases). The CDR3 is 12 residues long. The germline CDR1 and CDR2 sequences are DFQATT and SNEGSKA (reference sequence). Trimming took 6 bases from V and 6 from J, leaving 14 bases between them. The CDR3 DNA reads TGCAGTGCAACACAGGGAGCGGCTGAAGCTTTCTTT. This codes for CSATQGAAEAFF.

The V and J genes are TRBV12-3 or TRBV12-4 and TRBJ2-5; weak D call: TRBD2 (5 bases). CDR3 length: 16 residues. The V gene lost 3 bases and the J gene lost 4 bases, with 18 bases spanning the gap. CDR3 nucleotide sequence: TGTGCCAGCAGTTTCCCCGCGGGTGTAGGTGGAGAGACCCAGTACTTC. Protein product: CASSFPAGVGGETQYF.

The rearrangement links TRBV25-1 to TRBJ2-5; 8 nucleotides agree with TRBD2. With 6 bases clipped from V and 1 base from J, the junction kept 4 bases outside the gene matches. This CDR3 contains 14 residues. The germline V gene encodes CDR1 MGHDK and CDR2 SYGVNS. The CDR3 reads CASRPTSGQETQYF. Written as DNA, the CDR3 is TGTGCCAGCAGGCCCACTAGCGGCCAAGAGACCCAGTACTTC.

This clonotype was found once. This sequence joins TRBV2 and TRBJ2-6; D may be TRBD1 (6 bases). CDR3 length: 15 residues. Germline-derived CDR1 and CDR2 are SNHLY and FYNNEI. V was trimmed by 8 bases and J by 0 bases, leaving 11 bases between them. CDR3 in DNA: TGTGCCAGCGGGACACTTGGCTCTGGGGCCAACGTCCTGACTTTC. Protein: CASGTLGSGANVLTF.

This clonotype was seen more than once but under ten times. The gene calls are TRBV5-1 and TRBJ2-7; D gene uncertain. The ends were cut back, 7 bases at V and 3 bases at J, with 20 bases in the middle. Germline V gene data show CDR1 as SGHRS and CDR2 as YFSETQ. The CDR3 extends over 15 amino acids. The CDR3 spells CASSPWVLNNYEQYF. The CDR3 DNA is TGCGCCAGCTCGCCGTGGGTTCTCAACAACTACGAGCAGTACTTC.

The CDR3 nucleotides read TGTGCCAGCAGCTTAGATGGGGGACTAGCCCCCTACAATGAGCAGTTCTTC. It yields the protein CASSLDGGLAPYNEQFF. This sequence joins TRBV11-3 and TRBJ2-1; 9 nucleotides line up with TRBD2. The V gene's germline CDR1 is SGHNT and CDR2 YENEEA. This CDR3 has 17 amino acids. Unmatched junction bases numbered 5, after V lost 0 bases and J lost 2 bases.

The gene calls are TRBV7-9 and TRBJ1-2; D ambiguous. Per germline, CDR1 SEHNR and CDR2 FQNEAQ (reference sequence). V was trimmed by 4 bases and J by 4 bases, leaving 22 bases between them. There are 17 residues in the CDR3. CDR3 amino acids: CASSSSGGQRIVYGYTF. DNA of the CDR3: TGTGCCAGCAGCTCCTCGGGAGGGCAACGAATCGTCTATGGCTACACCTTC.

The V gene is TRBV10-3, the J gene TRBJ1-5; D gene ambiguous. The length of the CDR3 is 16 residues. The V gene's germline CDR1 is ENHRY and CDR2 SYGVKD. V dropped 2 bases and J dropped 5 bases, with 16 bases sitting between them. The CDR3 region has the DNA TGTGCCATCAGTGAGCGGCAACTACTATTTTATCAGCCCCAGCATTTT. This gives the protein CAISERQLLFYQPQHF.

The chain uses TRBV4-2 and TRBJ2-1, with 9 bases aligning to TRBD2. With 4 bases clipped from V and 8 bases from J, the junction kept 3 bases outside the gene matches. Per the germline V gene, CDR1 is LGHNA and CDR2 is YNFKEQ. This CDR3 has 13 residues. The CDR3 DNA reads as TGTGCCAGCAGCCGCGGGGGGGCGGATGAGCAGTTCTTC. This translates into CASSRGGADEQFF.

The chain is built from TRBV20-1 and TRBJ2-2, with D uncertain. Germline V lookup: CDR1 DFQATT, CDR2 SNEGSKA (reference sequence). The CDR3 loop spans 14 amino acids. The V end was cut by 1 base, the J end by 5 bases, with 11 bases between. CDR3 residues: CSARGPLGTGELFF. In nucleotides, the CDR3 is TGCAGTGCTAGAGGGCCCTTAGGGACCGGGGAGCTGTTTTTT.

This clonotype occurred a few times. CDR3 sequence: CASRGQNHYEQYF. Here the CDR3 DNA reads TGTGCCAGCAGGGGACAGAATCACTACGAGCAGTACTTC. The gene calls are TRBV12-3 or TRBV12-4 and TRBJ2-7, with 7 bases lining up with TRBD1. This CDR3 is built from 13 residues. Trimming at V came to 6 bases and at J to 3 bases, leaving 5 bases not matched to a gene.

This clonotype appeared a few times. The rearrangement links TRBV10-3 to TRBJ2-7; 12 bases align to TRBD2. The CDR3 is 15 residues long. From germline, CDR1 is ENHRY and CDR2 SYGVKD. The J segment lost 6 bases and the V segment lost 6 bases, leaving 9 bases of the junction unmatched. The CDR3 protein is CAIRRTSGNLGEQYF. The CDR3 bases are TGTGCCATCAGACGGACTAGCGGGAATCTAGGCGAGCAGTACTTC.

V is TRBV5-5 and J is TRBJ1-2; D uncertain. Germline V gene data show CDR1 as SGHKS and CDR2 as YYEKEE (reference sequence). The CDR3 has 13 residues. Trimming left V 5 bases short and J 1 base short, with 9 bases between. The CDR3 sequence: CASSYEVNYGYTF. CDR3 sequence (DNA): TGTGCCAGCAGTTACGAGGTTAACTATGGCTACACCTTC.

This clonotype was observed a few times. In DNA, the CDR3 is TGTGCCATCCGAAAGACTAGCGGGGGGTTAAAGACCCAGTACTTC. Protein product: CAIRKTSGGLKTQYF. V gene TRBV12-3 or TRBV12-4 combines with J gene TRBJ2-5, with TRBD2 matching 13 bases. V was clipped by 10 bases and J by 6 bases; unmatched bases: 11. The CDR3 is made up of 15 amino acids.

This clonotype appeared a few times. V and J are TRBV7-9 and TRBJ1-2, with D possibly TRBD1 on 5 matching bases. The CDR3 sequence is 13 residues long. Per the germline V gene, CDR1 is SEHNR and CDR2 is FQNEAQ (reference sequence). Trimming removed 5 bases from V and 8 bases from J, with 15 bases in between. CDR3 nucleotides: TGTGCCAGCAGCCCATTGGGGGGAGCGGGCTACACCTTC. Its translation: CASSPLGGAGYTF.

The chain links TRBV12-3 or TRBV12-4 to TRBJ2-1; 8 bases are a match to TRBD2. V was pared by 3 bases and J by 6 bases, with 4 bases of the junction left unmatched. This CDR3 comprises 14 residues. CDR3 DNA sequence: TGTGCCAGCAGTTTTGCAGCGGGGGTCAATGAGCAGTTCTTC. It is translated as CASSFAAGVNEQFF.

The V gene is TRBV2, the J gene TRBJ1-5, with 9 positions matching TRBD1. The CDR3 length is 14 residues. Per the germline V gene, CDR1 is SNHLY and CDR2 is FYNNEI. V lost 6 bases and J lost 6; bases outside the gene matches: 6. The DNA of the CDR3 is TGTGCCAGCAGGGGGGACAGGGAAAGTCAGCCCCAGCATTTT. Its translation: CASRGDRESQPQHF.

This clonotype was counted many times. V is TRBV7-9 and J is TRBJ2-7; TRBD1 matches 11 bases. The V gene's germline CDR1 is SEHNR and CDR2 FQNEAQ (reference sequence). The CDR3 covers 13 residues. CDR3 sequence reads: CATNRDRGYEQYF. The CDR3 nucleotides are TGTGCGACCAACCGGGACAGGGGGTACGAGCAGTACTTC.

The chain has TRBV20-1 and TRBJ1-1; D is uncertain. Trimming removed 3 bases from V and 0 bases from J, with 8 bases in between. CDR3 length: 13 amino acids. The V gene's germline CDR1 is DFQATT and CDR2 SNEGSKA (reference sequence). DNA of the CDR3: TGCAGTGCTAGGGAAAGTATGAACACTGAAGCTTTCTTT. This translates into CSARESMNTEAFF.

V is TRBV10-3 and J is TRBJ1-1, with TRBD1 as a possible D gene (5 bases). The CDR3 loop spans 13 amino acids. Trimming stripped 8 bases from V and 4 bases from J, with 14 bases between. Germline V CDR1 and CDR2: ENHRY, SYGVKD. Here the CDR3 DNA reads TGTGCCATCTGTGCAGGGTCGGCCACTGAAGCTTTCTTT. Translating gives CAICAGSATEAFF.

This chain joins TRBV7-9 and TRBJ1-1, with 7 bases fitting TRBD1. Trimming took 7 bases from V and 0 from J; bases not matched to a gene: 5. Germline V gene data show CDR1 as SEHNR and CDR2 as FQNEAQ (reference sequence). The CDR3 is made up of 14 amino acids. The CDR3 loop is CASTLTGVNTEAFF. The CDR3 nucleotides are TGTGCCAGCACTCTAACAGGGGTGAACACTGAAGCTTTCTTT.